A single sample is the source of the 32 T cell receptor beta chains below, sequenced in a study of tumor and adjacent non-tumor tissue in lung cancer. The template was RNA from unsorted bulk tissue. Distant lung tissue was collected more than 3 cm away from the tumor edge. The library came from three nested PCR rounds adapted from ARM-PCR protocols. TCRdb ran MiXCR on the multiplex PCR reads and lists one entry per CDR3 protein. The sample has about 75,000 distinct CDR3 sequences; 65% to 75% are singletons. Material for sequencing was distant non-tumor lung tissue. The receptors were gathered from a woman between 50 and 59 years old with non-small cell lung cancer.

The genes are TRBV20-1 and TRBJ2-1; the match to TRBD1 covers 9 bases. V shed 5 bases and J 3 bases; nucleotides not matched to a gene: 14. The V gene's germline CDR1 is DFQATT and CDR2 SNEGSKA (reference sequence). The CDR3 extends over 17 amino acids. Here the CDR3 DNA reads TGCAGTGCTGTGGACAGGGGTGGCAGAAACGACTACAATGAGCAGTTCTTC. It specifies CSAVDRGGRNDYNEQFF.

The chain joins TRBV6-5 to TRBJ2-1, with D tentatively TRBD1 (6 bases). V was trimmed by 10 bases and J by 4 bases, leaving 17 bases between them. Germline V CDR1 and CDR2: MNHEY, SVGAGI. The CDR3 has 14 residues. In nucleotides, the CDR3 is TGTGCCACCAGGGGCTTGGGGGCATACAATGAGCAGTTCTTC. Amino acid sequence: CATRGLGAYNEQFF.

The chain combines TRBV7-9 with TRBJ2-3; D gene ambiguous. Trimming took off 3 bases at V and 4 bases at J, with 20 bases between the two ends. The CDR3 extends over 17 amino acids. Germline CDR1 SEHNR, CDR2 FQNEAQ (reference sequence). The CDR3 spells CASSFPASSNAPDTQYF. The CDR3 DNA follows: TGTGCCAGCAGCTTCCCGGCCTCCTCGAACGCCCCAGATACGCAGTATTTT.

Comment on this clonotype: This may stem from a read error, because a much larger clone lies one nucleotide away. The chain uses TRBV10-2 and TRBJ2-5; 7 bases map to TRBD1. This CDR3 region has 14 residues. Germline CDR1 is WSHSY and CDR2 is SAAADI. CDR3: CASSARGLRETHYF. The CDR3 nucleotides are TGCGCCAGCAGTGCGAGGGGGCTACGAGAGACCCATTACTTC.

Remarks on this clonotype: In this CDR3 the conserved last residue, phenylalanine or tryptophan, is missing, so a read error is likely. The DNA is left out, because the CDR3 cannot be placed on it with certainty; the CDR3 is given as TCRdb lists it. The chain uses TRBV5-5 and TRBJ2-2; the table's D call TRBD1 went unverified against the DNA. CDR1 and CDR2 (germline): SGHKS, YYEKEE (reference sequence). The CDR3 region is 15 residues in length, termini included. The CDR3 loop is CASSKQGANTEELFS.

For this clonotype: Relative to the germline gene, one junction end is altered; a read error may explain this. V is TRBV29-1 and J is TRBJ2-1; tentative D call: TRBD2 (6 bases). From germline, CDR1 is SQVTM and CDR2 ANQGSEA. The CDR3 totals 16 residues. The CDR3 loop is CSVEEGGLPRYKELFF. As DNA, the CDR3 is TGCAGCGTTGAAGAAGGCGGACTACCCCGTTACAAAGAGCTGTTCTTC.

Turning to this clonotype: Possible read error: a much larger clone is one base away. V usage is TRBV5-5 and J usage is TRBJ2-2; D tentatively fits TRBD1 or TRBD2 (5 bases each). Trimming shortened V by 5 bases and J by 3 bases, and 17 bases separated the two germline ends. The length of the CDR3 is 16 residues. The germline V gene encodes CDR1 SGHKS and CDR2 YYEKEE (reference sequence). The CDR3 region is CASRERGAGDTGELFF. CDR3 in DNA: TGTGCCAGCAGGGAACGAGGGGCAGGAGACACCGGGGAGCTGTTTTTT.

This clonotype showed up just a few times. The CDR3 reads CASSTPVLIYEQYF. The CDR3 DNA follows: TGTGCCAGCAGTACTCCGGTCCTAATCTACGAGCAGTACTTC. The V call is TRBV28, the J call TRBJ2-7; no clear D gene. The length of the CDR3 is 14 residues. The V end was cut by 5 bases, the J end by 3 bases, with 14 bases between. The germline gives CDR1 MDHEN, CDR2 SYDVKM.

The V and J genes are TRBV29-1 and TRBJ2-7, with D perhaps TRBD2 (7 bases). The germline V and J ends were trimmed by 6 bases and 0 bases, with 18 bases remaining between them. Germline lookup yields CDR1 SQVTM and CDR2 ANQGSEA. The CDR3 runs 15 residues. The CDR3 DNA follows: TGCAGCGTAGGGGGACTAACGGATTTCTCCTACGAGCAGTACTTC. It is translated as CSVGGLTDFSYEQYF.

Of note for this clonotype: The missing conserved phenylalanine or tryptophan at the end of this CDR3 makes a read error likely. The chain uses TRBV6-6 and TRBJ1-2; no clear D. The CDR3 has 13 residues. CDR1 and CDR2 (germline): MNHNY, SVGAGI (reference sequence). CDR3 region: CASTERGIYGYTV. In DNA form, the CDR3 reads TGTGCTAGCACCGAACGGGGAATCTATGGCTACACCGTC.

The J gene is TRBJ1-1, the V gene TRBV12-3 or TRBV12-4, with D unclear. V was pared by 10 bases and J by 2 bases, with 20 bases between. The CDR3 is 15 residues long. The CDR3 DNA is TGTGCCAACAATCCATCTCGGCAGCCAAACACTGAAGCTTTCTTT. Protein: CANNPSRQPNTEAFF.

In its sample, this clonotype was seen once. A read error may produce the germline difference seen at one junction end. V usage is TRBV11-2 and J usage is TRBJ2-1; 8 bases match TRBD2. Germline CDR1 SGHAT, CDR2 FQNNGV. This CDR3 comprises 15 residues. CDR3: CASSLQRELYNDQFF. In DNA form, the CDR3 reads TGTGCCAGCAGCTTGCAGCGGGAGCTTTACAATGATCAGTTCTTC.

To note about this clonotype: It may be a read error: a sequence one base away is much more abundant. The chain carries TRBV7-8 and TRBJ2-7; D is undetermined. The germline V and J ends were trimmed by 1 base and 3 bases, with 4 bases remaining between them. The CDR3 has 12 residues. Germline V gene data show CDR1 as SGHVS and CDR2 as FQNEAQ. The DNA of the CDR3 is TGTGCCAGCAGCTTAGTTTTCTACGAGCAGTACTTC. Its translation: CASSLVFYEQYF.

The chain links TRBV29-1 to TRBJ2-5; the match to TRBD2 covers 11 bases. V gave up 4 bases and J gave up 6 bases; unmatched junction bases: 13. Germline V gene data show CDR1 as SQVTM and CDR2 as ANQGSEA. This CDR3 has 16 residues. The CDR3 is CSVAVNSGRVLKTQYF. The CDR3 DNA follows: TGCAGCGTTGCGGTCAATAGCGGGAGGGTACTAAAGACCCAGTACTTC.

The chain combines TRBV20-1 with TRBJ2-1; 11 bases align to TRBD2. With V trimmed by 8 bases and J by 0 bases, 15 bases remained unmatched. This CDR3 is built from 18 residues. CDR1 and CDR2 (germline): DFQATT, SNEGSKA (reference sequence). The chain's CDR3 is CSTPKISGRESSYNEQFF. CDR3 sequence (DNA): TGCAGTACTCCGAAGATTAGCGGGAGGGAAAGCTCCTACAATGAGCAGTTCTTC.

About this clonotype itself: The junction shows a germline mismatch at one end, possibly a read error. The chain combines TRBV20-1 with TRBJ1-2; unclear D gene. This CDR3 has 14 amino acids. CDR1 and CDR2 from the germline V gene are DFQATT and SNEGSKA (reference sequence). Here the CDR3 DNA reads TGCAGAGCTAGTCGGCCGAGTCACCTGGGTGGCTACACCTTC. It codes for CRASRPSHLGGYTF.

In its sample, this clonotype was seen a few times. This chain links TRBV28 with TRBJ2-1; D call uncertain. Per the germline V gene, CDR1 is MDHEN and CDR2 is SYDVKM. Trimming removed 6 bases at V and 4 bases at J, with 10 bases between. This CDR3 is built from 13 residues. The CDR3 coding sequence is TGTGCCAGCAGATTAGACTGGTACAATGAGCAGTTCTTC. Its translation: CASRLDWYNEQFF.

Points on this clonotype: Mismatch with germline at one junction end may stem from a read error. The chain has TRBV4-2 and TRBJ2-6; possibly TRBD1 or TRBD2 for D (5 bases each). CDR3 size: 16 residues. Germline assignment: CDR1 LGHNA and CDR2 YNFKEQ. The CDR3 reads CASSPGTRSGVNVLTF. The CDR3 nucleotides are TGTGCCAGCAGCCCCGGGACCCGCTCTGGGGTAAACGTCTTGACTTTC.

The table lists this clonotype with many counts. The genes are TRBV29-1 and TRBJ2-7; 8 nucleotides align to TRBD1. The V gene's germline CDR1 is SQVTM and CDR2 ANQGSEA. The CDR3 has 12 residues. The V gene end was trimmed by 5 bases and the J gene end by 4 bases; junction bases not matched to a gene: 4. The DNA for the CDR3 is TGCAGCGTTAGAGACAGGGGTTACGAGCAGTACTTC. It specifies CSVRDRGYEQYF.

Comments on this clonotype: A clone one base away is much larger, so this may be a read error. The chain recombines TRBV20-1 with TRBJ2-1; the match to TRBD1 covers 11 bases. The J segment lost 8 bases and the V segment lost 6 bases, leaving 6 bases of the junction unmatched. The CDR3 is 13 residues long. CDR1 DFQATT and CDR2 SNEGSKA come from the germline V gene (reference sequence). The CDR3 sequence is CSACGQGADEQFF. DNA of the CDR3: TGCAGTGCCTGTGGACAGGGGGCGGATGAGCAGTTCTTC.

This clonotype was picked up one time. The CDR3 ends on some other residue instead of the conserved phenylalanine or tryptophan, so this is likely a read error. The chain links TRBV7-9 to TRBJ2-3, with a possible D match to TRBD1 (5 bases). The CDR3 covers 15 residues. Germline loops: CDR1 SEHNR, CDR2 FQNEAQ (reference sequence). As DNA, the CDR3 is TGTGCCAGCATCCCCTTTGGGGCGATCACAGTTACGCAGTATGTT. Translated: CASIPFGAITVTQYV.

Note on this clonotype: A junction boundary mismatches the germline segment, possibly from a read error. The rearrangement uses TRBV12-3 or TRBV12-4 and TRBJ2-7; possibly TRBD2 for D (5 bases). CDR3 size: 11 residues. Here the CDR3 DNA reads TGTGCTAGCAGTCTAGACTACGAGCAGTATTTC. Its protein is CASSLDYEQYF.

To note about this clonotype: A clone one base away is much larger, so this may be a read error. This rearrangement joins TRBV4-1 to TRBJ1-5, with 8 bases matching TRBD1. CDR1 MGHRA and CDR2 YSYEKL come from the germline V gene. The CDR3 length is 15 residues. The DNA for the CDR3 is TGCGCCAACAGCCAAAGAACAGGGGGAAGTCAGCCCCAGCATTTT. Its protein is CANSQRTGGSQPQHF.

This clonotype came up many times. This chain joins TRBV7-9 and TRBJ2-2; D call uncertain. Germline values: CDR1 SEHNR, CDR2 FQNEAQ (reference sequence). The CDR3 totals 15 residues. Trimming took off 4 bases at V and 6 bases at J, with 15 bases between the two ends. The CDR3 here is CASSSTRVRPGELFF. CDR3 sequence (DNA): TGTGCCAGCAGCTCAACCCGGGTCCGCCCCGGGGAGCTGTTTTTT.

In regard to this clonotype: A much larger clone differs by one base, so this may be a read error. CDR3 DNA sequence: TGTCCCAGCAGTTTCCAGGGGGCCTACGAGCAGTACTTC. This translates into CPSSFQGAYEQYF. The V call is TRBV7-8, the J call TRBJ2-7, with 7 bases fitting TRBD1. The CDR3 length is 13 residues. From germline, CDR1 is SGHVS and CDR2 FQNEAQ.

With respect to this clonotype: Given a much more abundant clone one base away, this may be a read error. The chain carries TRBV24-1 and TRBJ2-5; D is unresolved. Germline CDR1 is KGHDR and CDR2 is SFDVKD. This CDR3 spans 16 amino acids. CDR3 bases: TGTGCCACCAGTGATTTGGTCCCTGTTCGGGCAGAGGCCCAGTACTTC. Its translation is CATSDLVPVRAEAQYF.

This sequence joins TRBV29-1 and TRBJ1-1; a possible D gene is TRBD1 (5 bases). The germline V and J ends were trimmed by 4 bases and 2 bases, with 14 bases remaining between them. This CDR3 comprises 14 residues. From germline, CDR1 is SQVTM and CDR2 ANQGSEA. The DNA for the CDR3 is TGCAGCGTTGCTATACAGGAAGCAAACACTGAAGCTTTCTTT. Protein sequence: CSVAIQEANTEAFF.

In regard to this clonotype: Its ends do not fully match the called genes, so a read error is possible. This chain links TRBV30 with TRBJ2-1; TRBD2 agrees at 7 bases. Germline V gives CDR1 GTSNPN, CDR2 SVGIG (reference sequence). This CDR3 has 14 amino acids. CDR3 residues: CAWSIWEGRNEQFF. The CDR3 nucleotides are TGTGCTTGGAGTATATGGGAGGGCCGCAATGAGCAGTTCTTC.

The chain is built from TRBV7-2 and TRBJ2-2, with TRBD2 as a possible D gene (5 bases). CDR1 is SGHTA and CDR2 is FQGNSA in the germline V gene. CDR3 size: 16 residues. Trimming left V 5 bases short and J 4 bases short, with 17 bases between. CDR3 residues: CASSSGTARSTGELFF. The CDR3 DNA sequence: TGTGCCAGCAGCAGCGGAACGGCGCGGAGCACCGGGGAGCTGTTTTTT.

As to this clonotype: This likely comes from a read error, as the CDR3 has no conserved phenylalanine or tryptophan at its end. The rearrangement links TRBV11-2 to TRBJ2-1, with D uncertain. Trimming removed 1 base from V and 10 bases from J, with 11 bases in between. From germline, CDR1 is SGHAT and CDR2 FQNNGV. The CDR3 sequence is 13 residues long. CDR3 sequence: CASSLGRLSEQFS. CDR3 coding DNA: TGTGCCAGCAGCTTAGGAAGGCTATCCGAGCAGTTCTCC.

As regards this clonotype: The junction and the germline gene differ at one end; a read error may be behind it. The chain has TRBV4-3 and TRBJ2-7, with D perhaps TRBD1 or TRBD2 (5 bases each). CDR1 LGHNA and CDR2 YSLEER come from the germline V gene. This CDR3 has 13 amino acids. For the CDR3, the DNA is TGCACCAGCAGCCAGCGACCTGGGGGCGAGCAGTACTTC. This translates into CTSSQRPGGEQYF.

This CDR3 is CASSLGRTIWDREQYF. The DNA of the CDR3 is TGTGCCAGCAGCTTAGGCCGGACTATTTGGGATCGGGAGCAGTACTTC. J is TRBJ2-7 and V is TRBV13, with D tentatively TRBD2 (6 bases). Germline CDR1 and CDR2: PRHDT and FYEKMQ (reference sequence). This CDR3 contains 16 residues. The V end was cut by 0 bases, the J end by 7 bases, with 19 bases between. Based on the CDR3 plus reference TRBV13 and TRBJ2-7, the full variable domain is AAGVIQSPRHLIKEKRETATLKCYPIPRHDTVYWYQQGPGQDPQFLISFYEKMQSDKGSIPDRFSAQQFSDYHSELNMSSLELGDSALYFCASSLGRTIWDREQYFGPGTRLTVT.